The rows below give T cell receptor beta chains drawn from one sample of a study of shared clonotypes between healthy human individuals. Using immunoSEQ multiplex PCR, the repertoire was profiled, and TCRdb retains in-frame clones only, with some absent. The sample has under 600,000 clones; nearly 98% are singletons. The sample comprised naive CD8+ T cells sorted from blood. These TCRs come from a man aged 25-45 years in good health. Each CDR3 is given with its conserved first and last residue. The D gene is left open where the match is weak. Some rows mark clone size as missing; the rest say once, few, many or name a class of expanded clone.

CDR3: CASLEDERAYEQYF
DNA: TGTGCCAGCCTAGAGGACGAGCGAGCCTACGAGCAGTACTTC
size: NA
J: TRBJ2-7
V: TRBV6-1
D: NA

CDR3: CASSLRTGELFF
DNA: TGTGCCAGCAGCTTAAGGACCGGGGAGCTGTTTTTT
size: NA
J: TRBJ2-2
V: TRBV7-2
D: NA

CDR3: CASSGEGQYYEQYF
DNA: TGTGCCAGCAGCGGGGAGGGCCAGTACTACGAGCAGTACTTC
size: NA
J: TRBJ2-7
V: TRBV7-9
D: TRBD2

CDR3: CASSLVGSGRYEQYF
DNA: TGCGCCAGCAGCTTGGTCGGTAGCGGGAGGTACGAGCAGTACTTC
size: NA
J: TRBJ2-7
V: TRBV5-1
D: TRBD2

CDR3: CASSLVKGLATGELFF
DNA: TGTGCCAGCAGCTTAGTTAAGGGTCTGGCCACCGGGGAGCTGTTTTTT
size: NA
J: TRBJ2-2
V: TRBV7-9
D: NA

CDR3: CASSLVGYEQYF
DNA: TGTGCCAGCAGCTTAGTAGGGTACGAGCAGTACTTC
size: NA
J: TRBJ2-7
V: TRBV7-9
D: NA

CDR3: CSVGDPFGWETQYF
DNA: TGCAGCGTTGGGGACCCCTTCGGCTGGGAGACCCAGTACTTC
size: NA
J: TRBJ2-5
V: TRBV29-1
D: NA

CDR3: CAISDLTGGAYTGELFF
DNA: TGTGCCATCAGTGACCTTACAGGGGGCGCCTACACCGGGGAGCTGTTTTTT
size: NA
J: TRBJ2-2
V: TRBV10-3
D: TRBD1

CDR3: CASSLQATNEKLFF
DNA: TGTGCCAGCAGCTTACAAGCAACTAATGAAAAACTGTTTTTT
size: NA
J: TRBJ1-4
V: TRBV7-8
D: NA

CDR3: CAISEAERDLRETQYF
DNA: TGTGCCATCAGTGAGGCTGAGCGGGACTTGAGGGAGACCCAGTACTTC
size: NA
J: TRBJ2-5
V: TRBV10-3
D: TRBD2

CDR3: CASSIGTSAYEQYF
DNA: TGTGCCAGTAGTATAGGGACTAGCGCCTACGAGCAGTACTTC
size: NA
J: TRBJ2-7
V: TRBV19
D: TRBD2

CDR3: CASSPGARGTYEQYF
DNA: TGTGCCAGCAGCCCCGGGGCAAGGGGTACCTACGAGCAGTACTTC
size: NA
J: TRBJ2-7
V: TRBV6-5
D: NA

CDR3: CASSPGRGSSYEQYF
DNA: TGTGCCAGCAGCCCCGGACGGGGCAGCTCCTACGAGCAGTACTTC
size: NA
J: TRBJ2-7
V: TRBV4-2
D: NA

CDR3: CASSVARETSTDTQYF
DNA: TGTGCCAGCAGCGTAGCGCGGGAGACTAGCACAGATACGCAGTATTTT
size: NA
J: TRBJ2-3
V: TRBV9
D: TRBD2

CDR3: CASRSVAAPQETQYF
DNA: TGTGCCAGCAGGTCCGTTGCGGCCCCCCAAGAGACCCAGTACTTC
size: NA
J: TRBJ2-5
V: TRBV27
D: NA

CDR3: CASSFGTYRSYGYTF
DNA: TGTGCCAGCAGCTTCGGGACTTATAGGAGCTATGGCTACACCTTC
size: NA
J: TRBJ1-2
V: TRBV11-2
D: NA

CDR3: CASSDDWSSYNEQFF
DNA: TGTGCCAGCAGTGACGACTGGAGCTCCTACAATGAGCAGTTCTTC
size: NA
J: TRBJ2-1
V: TRBV27
D: NA

CDR3: CASSSNYYEQYF
DNA: TGTGCCAGCAGCTCTAACTACTACGAGCAGTACTTC
size: NA
J: TRBJ2-7
V: TRBV7-9
D: NA

CDR3: CASSSLLGVNTEAFF
DNA: TGCGCCAGCAGCTCTCTCCTAGGGGTGAACACTGAAGCTTTCTTT
size: NA
J: TRBJ1-1
V: TRBV5-1
D: NA

CDR3: CSVKTSTYNEQFF
DNA: TGCAGCGTAAAGACTAGTACCTACAATGAGCAGTTCTTC
size: NA
J: TRBJ2-1
V: TRBV29-1
D: NA

CDR3: CASSTRDSYEQYF
DNA: TGTGCCAGCAGCACCCGGGATTCCTACGAGCAGTACTTC
size: NA
J: TRBJ2-7
V: TRBV6-5
D: NA

CDR3: CASSRQQETQYF
DNA: TGTGCCAGCAGTAGACAACAAGAGACCCAGTACTTC
size: NA
J: TRBJ2-5
V: TRBV7-9
D: NA

CDR3: CASSLSGVMDYEQYF
DNA: TGTGCCAGCAGTTTATCCGGGGTCATGGATTACGAGCAGTACTTC
size: NA
J: TRBJ2-7
V: TRBV27
D: NA

CDR3: CASREEPASTDTQYF
DNA: TGTGCCAGCAGAGAGGAACCAGCTAGCACAGATACGCAGTATTTT
size: NA
J: TRBJ2-3
V: TRBV2
D: NA

CDR3: CASSYDLYEQYF
DNA: TGTGCCAGCAGCTACGACCTGTACGAGCAGTACTTC
size: NA
J: TRBJ2-7
V: TRBV14
D: NA

CDR3: CASSRPGTDYEQYF
DNA: TGTGCCAGCTCACGCCCCGGGACAGACTACGAGCAGTACTTC
size: NA
J: TRBJ2-7
V: TRBV18
D: TRBD1

CDR3: CASDGDRANYGYTF
DNA: TGTGCCTCCGATGGGGACAGAGCTAACTATGGCTACACCTTC
size: NA
J: TRBJ1-2
V: TRBV2
D: TRBD1

CDR3: CASSDSGWGEQFF
DNA: TGTGCCAGCAGTGACTCTGGGTGGGGTGAGCAGTTCTTC
size: few
J: TRBJ2-1
V: TRBV6-4
D: NA

CDR3: CASSLSFVRGFEQYF
DNA: TGTGCCAGCAGCTTGAGCTTCGTTAGGGGCTTCGAGCAGTACTTC
size: NA
J: TRBJ2-7
V: TRBV7-2
D: NA

CDR3: CASSPFSGEQYF
DNA: TGTGCCAGCAGCCCCTTTTCGGGTGAGCAGTACTTC
size: NA
J: TRBJ2-7
V: TRBV11-3
D: NA

CDR3: CASSLFDSSNQPQHF
DNA: TGTGCCAGCAGCTTATTCGACTCTAGCAATCAGCCCCAGCATTTT
size: NA
J: TRBJ1-5
V: TRBV7-2
D: NA

CDR3: CASSRFDPAGVTDTQYF
DNA: TGTGCCAGCAGCCGATTTGACCCAGCGGGAGTGACAGATACGCAGTATTTT
size: NA
J: TRBJ2-3
V: TRBV7-9
D: TRBD2

CDR3: CASSEPRGGTFTEAFF
DNA: TGTGCCAGCAGTGAACCCCGGGGGGGGACTTTCACTGAAGCTTTCTTT
size: NA
J: TRBJ1-1
V: TRBV6-1
D: NA

CDR3: CASSLLTGGHNEQFF
DNA: TGTGCCAGCAGCTTGCTCACAGGGGGACACAATGAGCAGTTCTTC
size: NA
J: TRBJ2-1
V: TRBV5-6
D: TRBD1

CDR3: CASSLAWWETQYF
DNA: TGTGCCAGCAGCTTAGCGTGGTGGGAGACCCAGTACTTC
size: NA
J: TRBJ2-5
V: TRBV11-3
D: NA

CDR3: CASMQTGELFF
DNA: TGTGCCAGCATGCAGACCGGGGAGCTGTTTTTT
size: NA
J: TRBJ2-2
V: TRBV27
D: NA

CDR3: CASSPLTASSYEQYF
DNA: TGTGCCAGCAGCCCGTTGACAGCTAGCTCCTACGAGCAGTACTTC
size: NA
J: TRBJ2-7
V: TRBV7-9
D: NA

CDR3: CASSLPGEPQHF
DNA: TGTGCCAGCAGCTTGCCTGGTGAGCCCCAGCATTTT
size: NA
J: TRBJ1-5
V: TRBV7-9
D: NA

CDR3: CASSEDSHQETQYF
DNA: TGTGCCAGCAGTGAAGACAGTCACCAAGAGACCCAGTACTTC
size: NA
J: TRBJ2-5
V: TRBV2
D: NA

CDR3: CSVESARTYEQYF
DNA: TGCAGCGTTGAGTCTGCTAGGACCTACGAGCAGTACTTC
size: NA
J: TRBJ2-7
V: TRBV29-1
D: NA

CDR3: CASSLAGTIYEQYF
DNA: TGCGCCAGCAGCTTGGCCGGGACGATCTACGAGCAGTACTTC
size: NA
J: TRBJ2-7
V: TRBV5-1
D: NA